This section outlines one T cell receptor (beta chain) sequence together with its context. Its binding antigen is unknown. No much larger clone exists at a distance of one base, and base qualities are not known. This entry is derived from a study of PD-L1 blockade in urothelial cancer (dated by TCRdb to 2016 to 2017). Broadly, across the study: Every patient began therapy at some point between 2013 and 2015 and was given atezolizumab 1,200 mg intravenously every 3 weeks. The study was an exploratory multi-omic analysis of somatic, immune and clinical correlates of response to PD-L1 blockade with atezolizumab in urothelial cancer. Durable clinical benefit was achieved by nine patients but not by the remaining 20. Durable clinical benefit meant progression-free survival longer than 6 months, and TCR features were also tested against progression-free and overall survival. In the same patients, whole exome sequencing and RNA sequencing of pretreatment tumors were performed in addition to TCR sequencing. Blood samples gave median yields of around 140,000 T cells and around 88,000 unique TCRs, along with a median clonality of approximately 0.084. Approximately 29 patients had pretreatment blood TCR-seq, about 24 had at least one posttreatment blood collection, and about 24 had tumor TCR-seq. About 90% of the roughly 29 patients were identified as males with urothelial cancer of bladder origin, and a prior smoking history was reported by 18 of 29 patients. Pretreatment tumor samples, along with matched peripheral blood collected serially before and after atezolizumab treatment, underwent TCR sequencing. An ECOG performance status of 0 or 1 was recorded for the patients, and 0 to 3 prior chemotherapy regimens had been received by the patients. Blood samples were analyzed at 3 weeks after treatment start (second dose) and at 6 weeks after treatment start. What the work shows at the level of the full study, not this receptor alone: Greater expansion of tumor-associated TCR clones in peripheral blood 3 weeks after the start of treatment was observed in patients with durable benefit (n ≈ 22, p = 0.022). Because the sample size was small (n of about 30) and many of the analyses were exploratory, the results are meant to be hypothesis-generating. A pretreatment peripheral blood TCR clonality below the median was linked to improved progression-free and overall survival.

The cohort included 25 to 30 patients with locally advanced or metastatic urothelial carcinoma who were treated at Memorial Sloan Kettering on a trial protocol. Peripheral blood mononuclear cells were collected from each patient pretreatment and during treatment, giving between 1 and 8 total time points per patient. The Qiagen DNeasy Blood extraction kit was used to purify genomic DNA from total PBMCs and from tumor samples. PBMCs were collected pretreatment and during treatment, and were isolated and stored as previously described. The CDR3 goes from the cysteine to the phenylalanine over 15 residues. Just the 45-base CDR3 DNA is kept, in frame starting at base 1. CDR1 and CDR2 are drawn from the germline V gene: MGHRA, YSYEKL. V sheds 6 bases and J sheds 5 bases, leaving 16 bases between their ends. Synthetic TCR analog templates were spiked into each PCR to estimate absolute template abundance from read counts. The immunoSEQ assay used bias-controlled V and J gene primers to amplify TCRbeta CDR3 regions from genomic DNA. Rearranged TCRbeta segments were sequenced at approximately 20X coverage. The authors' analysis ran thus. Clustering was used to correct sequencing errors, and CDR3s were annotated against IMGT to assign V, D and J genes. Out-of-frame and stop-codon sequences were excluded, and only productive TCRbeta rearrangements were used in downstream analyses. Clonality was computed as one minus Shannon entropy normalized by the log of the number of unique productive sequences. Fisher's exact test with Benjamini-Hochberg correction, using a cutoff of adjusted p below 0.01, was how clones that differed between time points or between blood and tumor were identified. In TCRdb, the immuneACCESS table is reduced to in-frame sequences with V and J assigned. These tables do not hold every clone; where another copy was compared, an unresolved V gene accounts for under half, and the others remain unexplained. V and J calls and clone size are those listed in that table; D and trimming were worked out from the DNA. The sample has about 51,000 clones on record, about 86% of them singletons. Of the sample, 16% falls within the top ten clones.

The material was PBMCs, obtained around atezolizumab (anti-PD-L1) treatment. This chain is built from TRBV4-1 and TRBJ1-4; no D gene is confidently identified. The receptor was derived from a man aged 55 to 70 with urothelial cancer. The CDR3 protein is CASSLGEVANEKLFF. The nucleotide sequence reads TGCGCCAGCAGTTTGGGTGAGGTAGCAAATGAAAAACTGTTTTTT.